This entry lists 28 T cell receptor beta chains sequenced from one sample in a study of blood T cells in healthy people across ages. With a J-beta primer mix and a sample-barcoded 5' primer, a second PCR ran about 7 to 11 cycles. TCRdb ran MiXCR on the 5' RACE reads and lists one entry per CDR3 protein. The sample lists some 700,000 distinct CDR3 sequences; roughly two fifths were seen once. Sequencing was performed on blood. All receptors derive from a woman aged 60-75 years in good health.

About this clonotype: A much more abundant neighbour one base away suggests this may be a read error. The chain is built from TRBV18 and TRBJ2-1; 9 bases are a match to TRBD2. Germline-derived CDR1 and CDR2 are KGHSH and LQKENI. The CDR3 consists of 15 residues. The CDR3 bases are TGTGCCAGCTCAGTAGCGGGGGTCACCTACAATGGGCAGTTCTTC. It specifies CASSVAGVTYNGQFF.

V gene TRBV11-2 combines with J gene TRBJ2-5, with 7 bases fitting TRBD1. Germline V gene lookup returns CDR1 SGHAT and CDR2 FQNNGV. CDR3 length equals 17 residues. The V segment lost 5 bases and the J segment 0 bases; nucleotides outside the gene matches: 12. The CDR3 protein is CASSANQGQRYQETQYF. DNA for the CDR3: TGTGCCAGCAGCGCCAACCAGGGACAGAGGTACCAAGAGACCCAGTACTTC.

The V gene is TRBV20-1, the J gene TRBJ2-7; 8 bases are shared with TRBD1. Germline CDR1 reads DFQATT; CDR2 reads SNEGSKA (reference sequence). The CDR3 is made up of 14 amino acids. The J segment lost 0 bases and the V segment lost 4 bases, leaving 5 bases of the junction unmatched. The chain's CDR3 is CSANAGGPSYEQYF. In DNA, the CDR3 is TGCAGTGCTAATGCAGGGGGCCCCTCCTACGAGCAGTACTTC.

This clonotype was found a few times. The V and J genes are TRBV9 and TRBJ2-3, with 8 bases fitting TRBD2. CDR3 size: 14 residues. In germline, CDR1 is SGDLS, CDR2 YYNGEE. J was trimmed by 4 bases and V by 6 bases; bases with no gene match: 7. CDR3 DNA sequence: TGTGCCAGCATGGCCAGCGGGAGCCCAGATACGCAGTATTTT. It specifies CASMASGSPDTQYF.

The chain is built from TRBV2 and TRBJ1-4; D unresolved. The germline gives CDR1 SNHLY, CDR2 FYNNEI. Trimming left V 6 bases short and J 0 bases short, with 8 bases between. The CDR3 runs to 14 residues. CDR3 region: CASRTASTNEKLFF. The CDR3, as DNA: TGTGCCAGCAGGACGGCCTCAACTAATGAAAAACTGTTTTTT.

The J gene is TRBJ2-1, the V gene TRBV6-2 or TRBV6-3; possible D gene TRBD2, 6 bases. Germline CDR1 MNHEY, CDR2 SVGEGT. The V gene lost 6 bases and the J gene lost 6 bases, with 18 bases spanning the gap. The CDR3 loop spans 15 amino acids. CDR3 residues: CASRPLARPPNEQFF. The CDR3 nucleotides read TGTGCCAGCAGGCCTCTAGCGCGGCCGCCCAATGAGCAGTTCTTC.

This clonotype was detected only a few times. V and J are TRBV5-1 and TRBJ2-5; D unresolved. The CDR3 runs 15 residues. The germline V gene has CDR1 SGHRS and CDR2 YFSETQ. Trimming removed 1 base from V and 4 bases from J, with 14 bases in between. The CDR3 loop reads CASSLNTHPRETQYF. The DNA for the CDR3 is TGCGCCAGCAGCTTGAACACCCACCCACGAGAGACCCAGTACTTC.

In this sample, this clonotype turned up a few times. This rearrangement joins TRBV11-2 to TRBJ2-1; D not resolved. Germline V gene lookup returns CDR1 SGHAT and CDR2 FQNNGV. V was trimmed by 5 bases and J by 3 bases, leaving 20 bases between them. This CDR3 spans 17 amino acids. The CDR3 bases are TGTGCCAGCAGCCTCATCCTTCGGACGCAACTCTACAATGAGCAGTTCTTC. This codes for CASSLILRTQLYNEQFF.

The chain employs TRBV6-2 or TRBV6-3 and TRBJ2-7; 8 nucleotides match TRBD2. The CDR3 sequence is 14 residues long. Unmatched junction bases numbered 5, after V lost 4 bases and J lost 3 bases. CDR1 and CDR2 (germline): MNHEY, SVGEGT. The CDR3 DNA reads TGTGCCAGCAGTTCTCCAGGGACTAGCTACGAGCAGTACTTC. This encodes CASSSPGTSYEQYF.

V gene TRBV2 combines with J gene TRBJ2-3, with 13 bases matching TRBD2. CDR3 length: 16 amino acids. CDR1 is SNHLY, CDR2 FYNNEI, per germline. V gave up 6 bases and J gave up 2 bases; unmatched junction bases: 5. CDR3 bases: TGTGCCAGCAGCAAACTAGCGGGGGGGCCCACAGATACGCAGTATTTT. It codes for CASSKLAGGPTDTQYF.

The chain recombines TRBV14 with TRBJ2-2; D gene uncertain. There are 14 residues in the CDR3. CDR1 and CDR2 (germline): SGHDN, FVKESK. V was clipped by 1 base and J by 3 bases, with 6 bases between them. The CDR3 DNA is TGTGCCAGCAGCCAAGTACCCGACACCGGGGAGCTGTTTTTT. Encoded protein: CASSQVPDTGELFF.

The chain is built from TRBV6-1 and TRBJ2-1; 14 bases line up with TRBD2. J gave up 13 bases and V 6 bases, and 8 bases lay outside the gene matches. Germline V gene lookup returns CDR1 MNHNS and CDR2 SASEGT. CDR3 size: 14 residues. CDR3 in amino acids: CASRGTSGSETQFF. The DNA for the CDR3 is TGTGCCAGCAGGGGGACTAGCGGGAGTGAGACCCAGTTCTTC.

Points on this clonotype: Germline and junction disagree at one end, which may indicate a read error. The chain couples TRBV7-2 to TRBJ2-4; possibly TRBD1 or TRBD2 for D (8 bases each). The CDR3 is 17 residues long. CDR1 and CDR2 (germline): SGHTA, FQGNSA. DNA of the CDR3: TGTGCCAGCAGCTTAGACGGGACAGGACTAGCCAAAAACACTCAGTACTTC. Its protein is CASSLDGTGLAKNTQYF.

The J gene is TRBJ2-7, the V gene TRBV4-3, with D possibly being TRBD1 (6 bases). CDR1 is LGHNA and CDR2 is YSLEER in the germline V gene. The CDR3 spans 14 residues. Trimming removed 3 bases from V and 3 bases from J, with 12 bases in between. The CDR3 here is CASSQRTDYYEQYF. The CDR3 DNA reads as TGCGCCAGCAGCCAGAGGACAGACTACTACGAGCAGTACTTC.

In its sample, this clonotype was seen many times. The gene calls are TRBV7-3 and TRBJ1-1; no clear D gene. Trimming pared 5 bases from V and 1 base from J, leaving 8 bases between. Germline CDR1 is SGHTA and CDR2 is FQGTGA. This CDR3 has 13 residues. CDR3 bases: TGTGCCAGCAGCATAGGACCGAACACTGAAGCTTTCTTT. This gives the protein CASSIGPNTEAFF.

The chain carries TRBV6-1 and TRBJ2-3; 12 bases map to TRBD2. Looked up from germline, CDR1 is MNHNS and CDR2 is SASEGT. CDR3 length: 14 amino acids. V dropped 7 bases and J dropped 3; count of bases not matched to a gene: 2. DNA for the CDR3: TGTGCCAGCATTCTAGCGGGGGGGACAGATACGCAGTATTTT. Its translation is CASILAGGTDTQYF.

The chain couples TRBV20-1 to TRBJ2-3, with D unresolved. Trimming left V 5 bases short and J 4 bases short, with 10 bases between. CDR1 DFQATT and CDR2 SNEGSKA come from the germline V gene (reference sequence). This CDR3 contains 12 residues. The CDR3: CSAPQVADTQYF. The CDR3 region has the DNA TGCAGTGCTCCTCAGGTCGCAGATACGCAGTATTTT.

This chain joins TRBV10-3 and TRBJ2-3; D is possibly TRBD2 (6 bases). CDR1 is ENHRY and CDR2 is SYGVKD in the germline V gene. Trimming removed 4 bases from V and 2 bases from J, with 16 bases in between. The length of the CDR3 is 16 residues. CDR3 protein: CAISVTEGMHTDTQYF. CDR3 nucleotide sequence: TGTGCCATCAGTGTAACGGAGGGGATGCACACAGATACGCAGTATTTT.

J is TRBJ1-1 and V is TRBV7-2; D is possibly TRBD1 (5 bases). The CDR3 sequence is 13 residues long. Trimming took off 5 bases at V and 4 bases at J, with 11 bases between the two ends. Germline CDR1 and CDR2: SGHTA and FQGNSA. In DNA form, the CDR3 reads TGTGCCAGCAGCGGTGACAGTTTCACTGAAGCTTTCTTT. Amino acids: CASSGDSFTEAFF.

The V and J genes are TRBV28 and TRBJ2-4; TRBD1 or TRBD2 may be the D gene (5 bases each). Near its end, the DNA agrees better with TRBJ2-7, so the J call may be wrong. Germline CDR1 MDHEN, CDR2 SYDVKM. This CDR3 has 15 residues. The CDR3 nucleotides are TGTGCCAGCAGTTTATGGACGGATAGGGACCACGAGCAGTACTTC. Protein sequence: CASSLWTDRDHEQYF.

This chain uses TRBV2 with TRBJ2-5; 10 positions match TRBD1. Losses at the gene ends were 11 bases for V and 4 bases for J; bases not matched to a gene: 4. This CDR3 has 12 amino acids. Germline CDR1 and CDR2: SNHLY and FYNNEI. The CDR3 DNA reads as TGTGCCGGGGACAGGGGCGGAGAGACCCAGTACTTC. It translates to CAGDRGGETQYF.

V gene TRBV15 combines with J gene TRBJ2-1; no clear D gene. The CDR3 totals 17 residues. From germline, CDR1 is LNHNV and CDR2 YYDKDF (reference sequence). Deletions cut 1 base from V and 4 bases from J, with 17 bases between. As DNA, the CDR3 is TGTGCCACCAGCAGAGTTCCGGCCTCACTCCTATACAATGAGCAGTTCTTC. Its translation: CATSRVPASLLYNEQFF.

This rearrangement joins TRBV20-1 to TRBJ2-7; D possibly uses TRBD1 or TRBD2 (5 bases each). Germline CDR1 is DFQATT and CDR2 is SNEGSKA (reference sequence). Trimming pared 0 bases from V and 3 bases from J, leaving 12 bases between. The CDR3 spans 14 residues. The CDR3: CSARDSGTLYEQYF. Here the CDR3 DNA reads TGCAGTGCTAGAGACTCAGGGACCCTCTACGAGCAGTACTTC.

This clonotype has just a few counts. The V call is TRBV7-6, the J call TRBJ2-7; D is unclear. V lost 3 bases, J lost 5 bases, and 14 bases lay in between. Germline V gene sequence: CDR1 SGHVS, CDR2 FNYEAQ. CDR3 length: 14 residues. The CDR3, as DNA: TGTGCCAGCAGCTTCTTGCCCAGCTTGAACGAGCAGTACTTC. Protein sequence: CASSFLPSLNEQYF.

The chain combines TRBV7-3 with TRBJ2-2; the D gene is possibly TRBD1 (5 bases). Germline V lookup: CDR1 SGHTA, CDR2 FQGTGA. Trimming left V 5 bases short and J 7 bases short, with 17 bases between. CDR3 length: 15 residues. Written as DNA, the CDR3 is TGTGCCAGCAGCAACCAACAGGTTCAGGGCGGGGAGCTGTTTTTT. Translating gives CASSNQQVQGGELFF.

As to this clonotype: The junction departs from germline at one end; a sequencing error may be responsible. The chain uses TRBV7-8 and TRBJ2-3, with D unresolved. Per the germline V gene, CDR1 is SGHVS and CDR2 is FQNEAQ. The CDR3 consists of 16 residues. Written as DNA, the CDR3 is TGTGCCTGCAGCTCCTCCTTTGGGCAGGGCACAGATACGCAGTATTTT. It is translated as CACSSSFGQGTDTQYF.

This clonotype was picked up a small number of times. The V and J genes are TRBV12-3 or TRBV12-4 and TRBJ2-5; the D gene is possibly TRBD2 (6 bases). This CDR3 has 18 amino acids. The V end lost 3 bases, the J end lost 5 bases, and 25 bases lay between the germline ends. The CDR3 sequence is CASSFGTAGGTVGETQYF. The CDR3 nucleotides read TGTGCCAGCAGTTTCGGTACAGCGGGCGGGACCGTTGGGGAGACCCAGTACTTC.

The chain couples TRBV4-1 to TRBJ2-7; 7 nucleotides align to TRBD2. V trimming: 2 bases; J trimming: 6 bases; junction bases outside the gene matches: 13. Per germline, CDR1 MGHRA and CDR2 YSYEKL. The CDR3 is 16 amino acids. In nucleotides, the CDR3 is TGCGCCAGCAGCCAAACAACCGGGAGCGGGACCTCCGAGCAGTACTTC. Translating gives CASSQTTGSGTSEQYF.